This is a list of T cell receptor beta chains from one sample in a study of post-analysis software for immune sequencing data. TCRdb analysed the PCR reads with MiXCR anew, one entry per CDR3 protein. The table includes 150,000 to 200,000 distinct CDR3 sequences, 36% detected once. Sequenced material: blood, taken after autologous hematopoietic stem cell transplantation. These receptors all come from a girl aged 10 to 17 with multiple sclerosis. The CDR3 runs from the conserved cysteine through the conserved F or W. Clone size is not always given. Where it is, it says once, few, many or a class for expanded clones.

J,V,size,CDR3
TRBJ1-2,TRBV25-1,few,CASRTPTGDGYTF
TRBJ2-2,TRBV20-1,NA,CSARGLAGAGGELFF
NA,TRBV20-1,NA,CSAKGGETQYF
TRBJ2-1,TRBV9,NA,CASSVGLLYYNEQFF
TRBJ1-5,TRBV2,few,CASSEGTGYYQPQHF
TRBJ2-3,TRBV9,NA,CASSVEMGWNTDTQYF
TRBJ2-1,TRBV20-1,NA,CSAMPSSLAGNEQFF
TRBJ2-1,TRBV20-1,few,CSVLREEYRQFF
TRBJ1-5,TRBV9,NA,CASSPLDSDSNQPQHF
TRBJ2-7,TRBV10-3,NA,CAISESGQTFYEQYF
TRBJ2-1,TRBV3-1,NA,CASSPGPWTSGLSYNEQFF
TRBJ1-1,TRBV20-1,NA,CSAWKGGEAFF
TRBJ1-2,TRBV25-1,few,CASSRTFDYGYTF
TRBJ1-2,TRBV5-1,few,CASSLVTDHYGYTF
TRBJ2-3,TRBV11-2,many,CASSPAYTQYF
TRBJ2-7,TRBV7-6,few,CASSLSISYEQYF
TRBJ2-5,TRBV29-1,many,CSARSSETQYF
TRBJ2-2,TRBV5-1,NA,CASSGQGGTGELFF
TRBJ1-2,TRBV29-1,NA,CSVDREGAGYGYTF
TRBJ2-7,TRBV11-1,few,CASSFFSGMSSYEQYF
TRBJ1-2,TRBV6-5,few,CASSYGGQTFDGYTF
TRBJ1-1,TRBV20-1,NA,CSASLTGDTEAFF
TRBJ2-1,TRBV6-6,few,CASRTRDRGTLDEQFF
TRBJ2-1,TRBV7-2,few,CASNLGASGTGNEQFF
TRBJ2-6,TRBV6-4,NA,CASSEELAGISGANVLTF
TRBJ2-7,TRBV15,few,CATRLSGKGFRTEVEQYF
TRBJ2-7,TRBV5-6,few,CASSLISGQADYEQYF